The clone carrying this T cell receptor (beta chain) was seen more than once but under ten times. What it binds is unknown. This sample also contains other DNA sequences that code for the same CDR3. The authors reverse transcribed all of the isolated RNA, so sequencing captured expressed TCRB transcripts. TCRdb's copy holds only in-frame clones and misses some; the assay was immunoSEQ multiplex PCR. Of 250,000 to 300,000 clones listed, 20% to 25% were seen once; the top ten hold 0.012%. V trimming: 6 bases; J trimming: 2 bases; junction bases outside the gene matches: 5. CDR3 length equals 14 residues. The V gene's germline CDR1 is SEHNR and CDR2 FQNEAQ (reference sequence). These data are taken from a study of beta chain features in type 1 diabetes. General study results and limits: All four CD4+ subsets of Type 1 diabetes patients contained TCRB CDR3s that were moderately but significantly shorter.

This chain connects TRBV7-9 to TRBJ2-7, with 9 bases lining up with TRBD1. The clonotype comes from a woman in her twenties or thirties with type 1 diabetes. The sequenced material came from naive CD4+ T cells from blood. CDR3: CASSFGQGPYEQYF. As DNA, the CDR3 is TGTGCCAGCAGTTTCGGACAGGGGCCCTACGAGCAGTACTTC.